A selection of T cell receptor beta chains follows, all from one sample in a study of OX40 agonist ivuxolimab in advanced cancers. The data were produced by immunoSEQ multiplex PCR, yet TCRdb's version contains in-frame clones alone and is incomplete. Of approximately 120,000 clones detected, around 92% appear once; the ten largest clones hold about 0.81%. This specimen consisted of CD4+ or CD8+ T cells sorted from blood, obtained in a trial of the OX40 agonist ivuxolimab. The receptors were gathered from an adult with an advanced solid tumor such as melanoma, head and neck, liver or kidney cancer. Both conserved end residues are part of each CDR3. The order of the fields is CDR3 length, clone size, J gene, D gene, V gene, CDR3 DNA, CDR3 protein. The D gene is left open where the match is weak. The size of a clone is reported for some rows only, either as once, few or many, or as a class for expanded clones.

length: 14
size: .
J: TRBJ1-1
D: .
V: TRBV5-4
DNA: TGTGCCAGCAGCTTGCGGGGTGGAAACACTGAAGCTTTCTTT
CDR3: CASSLRGGNTEAFF

length: 13
size: .
J: TRBJ1-6
D: TRBD1
V: TRBV5-4
DNA: TGTGCCAGCAGCTTCTGGAAGGGGGCGAACCTCCACTTT
CDR3: CASSFWKGANLHF

length: 15
size: .
J: TRBJ1-2
D: .
V: TRBV7-2
DNA: TGTGCCAGCAGCTTAGTATCCGCGCAGGGTAATGGCTACACCTTC
CDR3: CASSLVSAQGNGYTF

length: 11
size: .
J: TRBJ2-3
D: .
V: TRBV20-1
DNA: TGCAGTGCTAGAGGGACAGATACGCAGTATTTT
CDR3: CSARGTDTQYF

length: 15
size: .
J: TRBJ2-3
D: .
V: TRBV9
DNA: TGTGCCAGCAGCGTATATGGGCGGAGCACAGATACGCAGTATTTT
CDR3: CASSVYGRSTDTQYF

length: 19
size: .
J: TRBJ2-1
D: TRBD2
V: TRBV5-1
DNA: TGCGCCAGCAGCCGGTTGTGGAATAGCGGGAAATCTGGCTACAATGAGCAGTTCTTC
CDR3: CASSRLWNSGKSGYNEQFF

length: 14
size: .
J: TRBJ2-7
D: TRBD1
V: TRBV5-6
DNA: TGTGCCAGCAGCTTGGGACAGGGGGAATACGAGCAGTACTTC
CDR3: CASSLGQGEYEQYF

length: 16
size: .
J: TRBJ2-5
D: TRBD2
V: TRBV4-2
DNA: TGTGCCAGCAGCCAAGTTAATAGCGGGAGTACGGAGACCCAGTACTTC
CDR3: CASSQVNSGSTETQYF

length: 17
size: .
J: TRBJ1-5
D: .
V: TRBV18
DNA: TGTGCCAGCTCACCCTCCGGTGGAGGGACACTAAATCAGCCCCAGCATTTT
CDR3: CASSPSGGGTLNQPQHF

length: 14
size: .
J: TRBJ1-1
D: TRBD1
V: TRBV27
DNA: TGTGCCAGCAGTCTGTTGCAGGGGGGCACTGAAGCTTTCTTT
CDR3: CASSLLQGGTEAFF

length: 15
size: .
J: TRBJ2-1
D: .
V: TRBV19
DNA: TGTGCCAGTAGTATAGGGGCTACAGGGACCAATGAGCAGTTCTTC
CDR3: CASSIGATGTNEQFF

length: 16
size: .
J: TRBJ1-1
D: TRBD1
V: TRBV6-6
DNA: TGTGCCAGCAGTATAATCGGGACAGACACGAACACTGAAGCTTTCTTT
CDR3: CASSIIGTDTNTEAFF

length: 15
size: .
J: TRBJ2-2
D: .
V: TRBV18
DNA: TGTGCCAGCTCACCACCACTCCAGAACACCGGGGAGCTGTTTTTT
CDR3: CASSPPLQNTGELFF

length: 17
size: .
J: TRBJ2-1
D: TRBD2
V: TRBV5-4
DNA: TGTGCCAGCAGCTTAAGGGGACTAGCGGGAGGGTACAATGAGCAGTTCTTC
CDR3: CASSLRGLAGGYNEQFF

length: 15
size: .
J: TRBJ2-1
D: TRBD2
V: TRBV5-6
DNA: TGTGCCAGCAGCTTTCGAGCGGGAGTTTACAATGAGCAGTTCTTC
CDR3: CASSFRAGVYNEQFF

length: 16
size: .
J: TRBJ2-2
D: .
V: TRBV18
DNA: TGTGCCAGCTCACCCTTTACACCACAGGGAACCGGGGAGCTGTTTTTT
CDR3: CASSPFTPQGTGELFF

length: 16
size: once
J: TRBJ2-1
D: .
V: TRBV5-4
DNA: TGTGCCAGCAGCTGGGGGGCAGGGGTGTCCTACAATGAGCAGTTCTTC
CDR3: CASSWGAGVSYNEQFF

length: 17
size: .
J: TRBJ2-7
D: .
V: TRBV19
DNA: TGTGCCAGTAGTAAAAACCGGGACCCCGCTAGGATCTACGAGCAGTACTTC
CDR3: CASSKNRDPARIYEQYF

length: 14
size: .
J: TRBJ2-5
D: .
V: TRBV10-3
DNA: TGTGCCATCAGTGAGTCGACTTTCCAAGAGACCCAGTACTTC
CDR3: CAISESTFQETQYF

length: 11
size: .
J: TRBJ2-2
D: .
V: TRBV20-1
DNA: TGCAGTGCTATCGCGACCGGGGAGCTGTTTTTT
CDR3: CSAIATGELFF

length: 17
size: .
J: TRBJ1-2
D: .
V: TRBV28
DNA: TGTGCCAGCAGTCCGGGGGGAGCAAGAGGCGCTAACTATGGCTACACCTTC
CDR3: CASSPGGARGANYGYTF

length: 14
size: .
J: TRBJ2-7
D: TRBD2
V: TRBV6-6
DNA: TGTGCCAGCAGAGCTAGCGGTAGCTCCTACGAGCAGTACTTC
CDR3: CASRASGSSYEQYF

length: 17
size: .
J: TRBJ2-6
D: .
V: TRBV13
DNA: TGTGCCAGCAGTTTCAGGGGCCCCTACTCTGGGGCCAACGTCCTGACTTTC
CDR3: CASSFRGPYSGANVLTF

length: 16
size: .
J: TRBJ1-1
D: .
V: TRBV5-4
DNA: TGTGCCAGCAGCCAGGGCCTTGGGGGGCGGAGGACTGAAGCTTTCTTT
CDR3: CASSQGLGGRRTEAFF

length: 16
size: .
J: TRBJ2-7
D: TRBD2
V: TRBV5-1
DNA: TGCGCCAGCAGCCCGGAGGAACTAGCGGGAGGGTACGAGCAGTACTTC
CDR3: CASSPEELAGGYEQYF

length: 13
size: .
J: TRBJ1-2
D: TRBD1
V: TRBV28
DNA: TGTGCCACCCGGACAGGAGGATACTATGGCTACACCTTC
CDR3: CATRTGGYYGYTF

length: 15
size: .
J: TRBJ2-2
D: .
V: TRBV4-3
DNA: TGCGCCAGCAGCCAAGGCGTAGGCCGCACCGGGGAGCTGTTTTTT
CDR3: CASSQGVGRTGELFF

length: 11
size: .
J: TRBJ1-2
D: TRBD1
V: TRBV5-1
DNA: TGCGCCACCGGGACAGGGAATGGCTACACCTTC
CDR3: CATGTGNGYTF

length: 12
size: .
J: TRBJ2-1
D: .
V: TRBV6-5
DNA: TGTGCCAGCAGTAGACAGTCGGGGGAGCAGCTCTTC
CDR3: CASSRQSGEQLF